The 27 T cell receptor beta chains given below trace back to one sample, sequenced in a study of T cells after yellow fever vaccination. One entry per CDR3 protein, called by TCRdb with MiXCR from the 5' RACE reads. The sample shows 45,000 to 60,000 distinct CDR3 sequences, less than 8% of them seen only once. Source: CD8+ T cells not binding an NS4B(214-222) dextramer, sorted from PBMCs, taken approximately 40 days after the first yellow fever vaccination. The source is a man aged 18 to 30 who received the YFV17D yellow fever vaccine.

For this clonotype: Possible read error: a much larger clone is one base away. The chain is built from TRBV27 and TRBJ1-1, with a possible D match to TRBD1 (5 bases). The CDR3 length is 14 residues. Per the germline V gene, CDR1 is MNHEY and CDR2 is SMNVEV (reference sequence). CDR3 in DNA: TGTGCCAGCGGTTTAATGGGGCCGAACACTGAAGCTTTCTTT. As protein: CASGLMGPNTEAFF.

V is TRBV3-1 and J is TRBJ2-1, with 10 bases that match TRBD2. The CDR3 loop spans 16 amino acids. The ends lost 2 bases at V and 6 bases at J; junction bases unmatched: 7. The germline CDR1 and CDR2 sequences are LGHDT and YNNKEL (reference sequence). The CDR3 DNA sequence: TGTGCCAGCAGCCAAATTCAGCGGGGGGGGAGCAATGAGCAGTTCTTC. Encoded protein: CASSQIQRGGSNEQFF.

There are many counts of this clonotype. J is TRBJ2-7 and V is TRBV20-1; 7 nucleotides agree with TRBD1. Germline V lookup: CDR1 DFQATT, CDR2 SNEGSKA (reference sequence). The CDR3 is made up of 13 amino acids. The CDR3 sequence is CSARDGTAYEQYV. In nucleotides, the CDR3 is TGCAGTGCAAGAGATGGGACAGCCTACGAGCAGTACGTC.

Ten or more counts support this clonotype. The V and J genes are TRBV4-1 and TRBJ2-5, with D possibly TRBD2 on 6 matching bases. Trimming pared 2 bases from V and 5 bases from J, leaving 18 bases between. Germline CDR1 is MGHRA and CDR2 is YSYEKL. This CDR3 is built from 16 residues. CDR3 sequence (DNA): TGCGCCAGCAGCCAATACCGGGACTCCGGGACGGAGACCCAGTACTTC. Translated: CASSQYRDSGTETQYF.

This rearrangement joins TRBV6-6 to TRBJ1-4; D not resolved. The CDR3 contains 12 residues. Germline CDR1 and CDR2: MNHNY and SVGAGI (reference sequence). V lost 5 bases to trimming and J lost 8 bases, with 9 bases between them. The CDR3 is CASSLQREKLFF. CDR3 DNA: TGTGCCAGCAGTCTCCAGAGGGAAAAACTGTTTTTT.

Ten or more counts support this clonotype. This chain's CDR3 is CASSSTEEQFF. DNA of the CDR3: TGTGCCAGCAGCTCCACCGAGGAGCAGTTCTTC. The rearrangement links TRBV7-3 to TRBJ2-1; no definite D call. The CDR3 length is 11 residues. Trimming pared 4 bases from V and 10 bases from J, leaving 8 bases between. Germline V gene lookup returns CDR1 SGHTA and CDR2 FQGTGA.

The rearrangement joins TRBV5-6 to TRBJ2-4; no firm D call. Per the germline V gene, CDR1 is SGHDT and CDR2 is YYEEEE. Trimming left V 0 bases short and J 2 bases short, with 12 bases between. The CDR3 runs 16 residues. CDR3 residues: CASSLAWNSPKNIQYF. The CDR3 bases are TGTGCCAGCAGCTTGGCTTGGAATAGCCCCAAAAACATTCAGTACTTC.

Written as DNA, the CDR3 is TGTGCCAGCAGTGATAGTTGGAGCTCCTACAATGAGCAGTTCTTC. It is translated as CASSDSWSSYNEQFF. This sequence joins TRBV5-6 and TRBJ2-1; D gene uncertain. Germline V gene sequence: CDR1 SGHDT, CDR2 YYEEEE. The ends were cut back, 5 bases at V and 0 bases at J, with 12 bases in the middle. The CDR3 is 15 residues long.

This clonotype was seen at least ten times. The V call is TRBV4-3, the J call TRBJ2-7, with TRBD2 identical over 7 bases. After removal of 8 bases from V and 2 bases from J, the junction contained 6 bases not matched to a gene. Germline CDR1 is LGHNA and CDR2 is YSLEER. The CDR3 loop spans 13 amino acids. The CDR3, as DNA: TGCGCCAGCTGGGCAGGGACTACCTACGAGCAGTACTTC. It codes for CASWAGTTYEQYF.

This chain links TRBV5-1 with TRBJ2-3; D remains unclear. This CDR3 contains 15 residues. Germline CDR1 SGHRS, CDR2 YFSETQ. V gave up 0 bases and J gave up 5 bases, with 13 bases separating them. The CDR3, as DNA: TGCGCCAGCAGCTTGGTACCCCTAGGTAGAGATACGCAGTATTTT. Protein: CASSLVPLGRDTQYF.

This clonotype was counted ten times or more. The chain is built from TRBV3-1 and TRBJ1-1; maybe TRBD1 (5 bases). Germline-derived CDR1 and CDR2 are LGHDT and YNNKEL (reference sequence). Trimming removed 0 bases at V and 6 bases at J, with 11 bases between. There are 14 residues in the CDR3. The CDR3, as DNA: TGTGCCAGCAGCCAAGAGGAACAACAGGCTGAAGCTTTCTTT. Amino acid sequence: CASSQEEQQAEAFF.

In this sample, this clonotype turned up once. CDR3 in amino acids: CASSRVVNGIDGYTF. In DNA, the CDR3 is TGTGCCAGCAGTCGAGTCGTTAACGGGATCGATGGCTACACCTTC. The V and J genes are TRBV27 and TRBJ1-2; unclear D gene. CDR1 is MNHEY, CDR2 SMNVEV, per germline (reference sequence). The length of the CDR3 is 15 residues. V was cut by 5 bases and J by 6 bases, with 19 bases left in between.

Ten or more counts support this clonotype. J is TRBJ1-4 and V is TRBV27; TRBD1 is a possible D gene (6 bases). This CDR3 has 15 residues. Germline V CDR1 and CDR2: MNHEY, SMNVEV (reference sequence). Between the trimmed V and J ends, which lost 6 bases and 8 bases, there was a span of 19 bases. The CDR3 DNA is TGTGCCAGCAGGCCGGGGGCCGCAGGGCTCGAAAAACTGTTTTTT. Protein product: CASRPGAAGLEKLFF.

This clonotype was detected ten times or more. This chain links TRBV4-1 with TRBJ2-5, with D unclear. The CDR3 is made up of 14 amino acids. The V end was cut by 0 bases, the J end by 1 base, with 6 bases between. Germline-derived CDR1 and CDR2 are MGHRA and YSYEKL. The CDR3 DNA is TGCGCCAGCAGCCAAGATTGGGGCCAAGAGACCCAGTACTTC. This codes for CASSQDWGQETQYF.

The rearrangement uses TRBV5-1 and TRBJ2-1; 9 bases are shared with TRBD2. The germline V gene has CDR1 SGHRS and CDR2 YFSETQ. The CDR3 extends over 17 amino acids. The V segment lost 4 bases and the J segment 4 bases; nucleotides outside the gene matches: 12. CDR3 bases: TGCGCCAGCAGCCCTAAGAGAGGTGCGGGGGGGTACAATGAGCAGTTCTTC. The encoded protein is CASSPKRGAGGYNEQFF. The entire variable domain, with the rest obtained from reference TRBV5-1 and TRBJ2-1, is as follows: KAGVTQTPRYLIKTRGQQVTLSCSPISGHRSVSWYQQTPGQGLQFLFEYFSETQRNKGNFPGRFSGRQFSNSRSEMNVSTLELGDSALYLCASSPKRGAGGYNEQFFGPGTRLTVL.

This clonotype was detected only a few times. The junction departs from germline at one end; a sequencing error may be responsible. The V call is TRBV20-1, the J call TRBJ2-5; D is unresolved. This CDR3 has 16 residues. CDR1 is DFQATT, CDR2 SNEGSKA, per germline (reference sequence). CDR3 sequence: CCARPRGIETVGTQYF. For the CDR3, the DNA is TGCTGTGCTAGACCCCGTGGGATAGAGACCGTTGGGACCCAGTACTTC.

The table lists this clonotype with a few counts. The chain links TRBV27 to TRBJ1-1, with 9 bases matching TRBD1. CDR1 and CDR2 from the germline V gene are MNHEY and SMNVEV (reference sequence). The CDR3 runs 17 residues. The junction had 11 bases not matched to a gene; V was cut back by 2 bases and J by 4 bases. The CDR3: CASSLTGGLVRGTEAFF. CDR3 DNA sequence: TGTGCCAGCAGTTTAACAGGGGGCTTAGTACGAGGCACTGAAGCTTTCTTT.

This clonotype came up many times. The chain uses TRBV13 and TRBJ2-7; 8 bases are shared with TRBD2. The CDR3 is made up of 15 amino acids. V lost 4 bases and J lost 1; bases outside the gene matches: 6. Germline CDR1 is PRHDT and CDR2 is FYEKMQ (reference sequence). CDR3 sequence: CASSSDSGGSYEQYF. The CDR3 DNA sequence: TGTGCCAGCAGCTCGGACAGCGGGGGATCCTACGAGCAGTACTTC.

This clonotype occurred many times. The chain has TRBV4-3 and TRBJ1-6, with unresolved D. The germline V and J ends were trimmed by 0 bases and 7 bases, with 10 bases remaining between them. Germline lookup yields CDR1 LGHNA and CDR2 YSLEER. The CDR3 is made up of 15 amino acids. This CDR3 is CASSQDPGWNSPLHF. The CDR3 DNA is TGCGCCAGCAGCCAAGATCCAGGCTGGAATTCACCCCTCCACTTT.

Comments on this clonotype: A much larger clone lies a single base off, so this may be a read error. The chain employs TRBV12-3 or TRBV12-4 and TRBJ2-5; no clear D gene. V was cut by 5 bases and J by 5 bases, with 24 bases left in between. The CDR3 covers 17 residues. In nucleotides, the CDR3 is TGTGCCAGCAGTATCGGTGTGAAAGCACAGTCCGAGGAGACCCAGTACTTC. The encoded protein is CASSIGVKAQSEETQYF.

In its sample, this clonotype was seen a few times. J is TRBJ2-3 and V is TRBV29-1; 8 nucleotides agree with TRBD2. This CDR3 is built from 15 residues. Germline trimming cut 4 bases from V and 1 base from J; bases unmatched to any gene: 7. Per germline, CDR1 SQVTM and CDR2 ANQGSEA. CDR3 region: CSVVPGLGGTDTQYF. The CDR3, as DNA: TGCAGCGTTGTCCCGGGACTAGGAGGCACAGATACGCAGTATTTT.

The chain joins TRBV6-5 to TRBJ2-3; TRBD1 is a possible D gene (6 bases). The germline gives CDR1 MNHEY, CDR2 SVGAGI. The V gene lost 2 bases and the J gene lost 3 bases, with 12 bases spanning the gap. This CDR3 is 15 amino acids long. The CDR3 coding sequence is TGTGCCAGCAGTTACGGGACACCTAGTACAGATACGCAGTATTTT. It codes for CASSYGTPSTDTQYF.

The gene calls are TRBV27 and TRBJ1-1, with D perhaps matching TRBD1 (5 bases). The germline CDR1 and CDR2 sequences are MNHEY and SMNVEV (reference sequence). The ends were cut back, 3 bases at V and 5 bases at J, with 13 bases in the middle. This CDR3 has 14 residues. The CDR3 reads CASSFPGGGTEAFF. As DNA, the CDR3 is TGTGCCAGCAGTTTCCCCGGGGGAGGGACTGAAGCTTTCTTT.

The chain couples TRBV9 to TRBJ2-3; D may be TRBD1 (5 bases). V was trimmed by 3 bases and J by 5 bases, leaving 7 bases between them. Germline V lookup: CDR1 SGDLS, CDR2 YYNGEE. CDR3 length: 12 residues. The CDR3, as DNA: TGTGCCAGCAGCGCTCAGGGAGATACGCAGTATTTT. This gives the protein CASSAQGDTQYF.

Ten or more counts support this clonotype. CDR3 in amino acids: CASSYGDEQFF. The DNA of the CDR3 is TGTGCCAGCAGTTACGGGGATGAGCAGTTCTTC. The chain employs TRBV6-6 and TRBJ2-1; D gene uncertain. The CDR3 runs to 11 residues. V was cut by 2 bases and J by 8 bases, with 4 bases left in between. Germline V gene data show CDR1 as MNHNY and CDR2 as SVGAGI (reference sequence).

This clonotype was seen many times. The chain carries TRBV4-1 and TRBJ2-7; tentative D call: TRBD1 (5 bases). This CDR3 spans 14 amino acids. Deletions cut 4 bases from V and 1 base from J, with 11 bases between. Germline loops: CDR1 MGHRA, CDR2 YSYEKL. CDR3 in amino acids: CASSPSRQSYEQYV. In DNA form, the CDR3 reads TGCGCCAGCAGCCCCTCCCGACAGTCCTACGAGCAGTACGTC.

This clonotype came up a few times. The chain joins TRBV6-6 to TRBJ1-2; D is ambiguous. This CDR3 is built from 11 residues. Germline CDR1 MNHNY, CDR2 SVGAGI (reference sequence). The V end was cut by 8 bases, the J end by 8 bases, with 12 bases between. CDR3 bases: TGTGCCAGCCGTGAGGTGAACGGCTACACCTTC. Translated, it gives CASREVNGYTF.